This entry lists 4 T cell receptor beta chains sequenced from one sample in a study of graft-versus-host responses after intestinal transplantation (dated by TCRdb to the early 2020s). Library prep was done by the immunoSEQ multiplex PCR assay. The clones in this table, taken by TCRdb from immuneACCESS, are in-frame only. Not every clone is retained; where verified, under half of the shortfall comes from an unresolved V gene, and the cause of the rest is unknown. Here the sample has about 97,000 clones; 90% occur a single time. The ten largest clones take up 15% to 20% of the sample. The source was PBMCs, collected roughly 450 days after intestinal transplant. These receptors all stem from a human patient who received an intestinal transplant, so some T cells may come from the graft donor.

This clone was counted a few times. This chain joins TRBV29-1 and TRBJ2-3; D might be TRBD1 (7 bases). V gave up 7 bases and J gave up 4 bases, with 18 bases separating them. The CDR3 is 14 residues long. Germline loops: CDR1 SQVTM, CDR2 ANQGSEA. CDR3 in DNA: TGCAGCGGGTCCAGGGGGGCCACCGCAGATACGCAGTATTTT. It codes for CSGSRGATADTQYF.

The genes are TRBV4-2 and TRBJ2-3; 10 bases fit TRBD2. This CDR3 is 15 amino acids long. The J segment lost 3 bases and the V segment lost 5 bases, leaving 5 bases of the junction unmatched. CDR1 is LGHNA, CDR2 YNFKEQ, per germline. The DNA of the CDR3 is TGTGCCAGCAGCACCAAACTAGCGGGGACAGATACGCAGTATTTT. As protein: CASSTKLAGTDTQYF.

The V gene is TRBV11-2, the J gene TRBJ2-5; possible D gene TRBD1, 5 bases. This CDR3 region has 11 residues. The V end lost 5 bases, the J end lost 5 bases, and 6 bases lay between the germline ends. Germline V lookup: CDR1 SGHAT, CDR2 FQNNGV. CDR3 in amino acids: CASSRGETQYF. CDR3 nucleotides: TGTGCCAGCAGCAGGGGTGAGACCCAGTACTTC.

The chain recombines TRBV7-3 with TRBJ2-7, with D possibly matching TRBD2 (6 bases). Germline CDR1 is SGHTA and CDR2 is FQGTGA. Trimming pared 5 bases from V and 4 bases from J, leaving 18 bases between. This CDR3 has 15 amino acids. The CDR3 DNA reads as TGTGCCAGCAGCCATCGGAGGGGCGCGGGTTACGAGCAGTACTTC. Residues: CASSHRRGAGYEQYF.